This T cell receptor (beta chain) appears in the sequencing data of a study of T cell changes during pregnancy in multiple sclerosis. Assay used: immunoSEQ multiplex PCR; TCRdb lists only in-frame clones, some missing. The sample includes more than 50,000 clones, around 94% of them seen just once. The TCR comes from a female donor with multiple sclerosis, enrolled in a pregnancy study. The specimen was CD8+ T cells from peripheral blood mononuclear cells, collected after pregnancy.

The CDR3: CASKTGSEAFF. For the CDR3, the DNA is TGTGCCAGTAAGACAGGTTCTGAAGCTTTCTTT. The chain links TRBV19 to TRBJ1-1; TRBD1 is a possible D gene (6 bases). This CDR3 spans 11 amino acids. The germline gives CDR1 LNHDA, CDR2 SQIVND (reference sequence). The V and J ends lost 7 bases and 6 bases respectively, with 9 bases between them.